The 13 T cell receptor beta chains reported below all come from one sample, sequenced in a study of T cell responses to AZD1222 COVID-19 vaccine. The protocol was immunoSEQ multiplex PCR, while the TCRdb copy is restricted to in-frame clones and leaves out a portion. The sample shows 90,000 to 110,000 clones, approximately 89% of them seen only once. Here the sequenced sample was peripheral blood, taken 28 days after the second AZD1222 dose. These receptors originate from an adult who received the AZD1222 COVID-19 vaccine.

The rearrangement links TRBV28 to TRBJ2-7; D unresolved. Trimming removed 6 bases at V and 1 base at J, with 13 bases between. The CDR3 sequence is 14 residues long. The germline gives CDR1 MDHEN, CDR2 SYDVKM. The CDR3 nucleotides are TGTGCCAGCAGCACCGGCAGTCTATCCTACGAGCAGTACTTC. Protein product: CASSTGSLSYEQYF.

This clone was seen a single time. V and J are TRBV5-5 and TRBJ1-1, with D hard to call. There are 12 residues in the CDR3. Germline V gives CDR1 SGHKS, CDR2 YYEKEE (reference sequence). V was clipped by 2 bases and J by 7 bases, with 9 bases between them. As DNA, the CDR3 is TGTGCCAGCAGCTTCTATGGAGGTGAAGCTTTCTTT. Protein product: CASSFYGGEAFF.

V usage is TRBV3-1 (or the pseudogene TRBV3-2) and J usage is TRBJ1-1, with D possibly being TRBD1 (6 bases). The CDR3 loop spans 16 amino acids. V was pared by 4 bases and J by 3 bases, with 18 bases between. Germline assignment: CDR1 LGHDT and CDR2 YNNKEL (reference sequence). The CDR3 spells CASSRNKQGRHTEAFF. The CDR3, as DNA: TGTGCCAGCAGCCGTAATAAGCAGGGGAGGCACACTGAAGCTTTCTTT.

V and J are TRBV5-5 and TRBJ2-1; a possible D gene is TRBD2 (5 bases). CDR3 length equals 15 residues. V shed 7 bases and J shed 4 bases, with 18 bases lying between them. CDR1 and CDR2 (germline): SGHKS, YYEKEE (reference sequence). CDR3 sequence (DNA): TGTGCCAGCGGGGTTGAGCGCCTAGCTTACAATGAGCAGTTCTTC. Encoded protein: CASGVERLAYNEQFF.

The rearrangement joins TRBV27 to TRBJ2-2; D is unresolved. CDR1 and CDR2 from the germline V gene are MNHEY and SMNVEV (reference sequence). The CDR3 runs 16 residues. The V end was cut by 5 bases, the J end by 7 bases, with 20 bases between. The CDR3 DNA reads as TGTGCCAGCAGTCTCTCCATCCCCATATTTGTCGGGGAGCTGTTTTTT. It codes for CASSLSIPIFVGELFF.

The CDR3 nucleotides are TGTGCCAGCAGTTTAAGGGGTTGGAGCAATCAGCCCCAGCATTTT. Protein product: CASSLRGWSNQPQHF. V is TRBV27 and J is TRBJ1-5; D might be TRBD1 (5 bases). Germline V lookup: CDR1 MNHEY, CDR2 SMNVEV (reference sequence). V was cut by 2 bases and J by 1 base, with 9 bases left in between. CDR3 length: 15 amino acids.

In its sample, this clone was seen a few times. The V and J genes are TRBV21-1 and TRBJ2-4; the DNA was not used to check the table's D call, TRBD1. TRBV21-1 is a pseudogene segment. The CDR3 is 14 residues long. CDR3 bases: TGTGCCAGCAGCAAAAGGGCAGGGGCATACATTCAGTACTTC. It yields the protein CASSKRAGAYIQYF.

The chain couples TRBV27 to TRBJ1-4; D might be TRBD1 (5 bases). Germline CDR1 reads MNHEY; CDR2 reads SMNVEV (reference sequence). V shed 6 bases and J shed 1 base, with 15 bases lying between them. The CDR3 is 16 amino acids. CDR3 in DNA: TGTGCCAGCAGCCTTCGACAGCAAATAACTAATGAAAAACTGTTTTTT. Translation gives CASSLRQQITNEKLFF.

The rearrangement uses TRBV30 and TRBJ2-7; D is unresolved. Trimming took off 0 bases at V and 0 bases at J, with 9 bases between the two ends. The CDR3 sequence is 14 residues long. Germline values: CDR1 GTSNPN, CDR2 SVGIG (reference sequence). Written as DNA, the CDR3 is TGTGCCTGGAGTGTAGGACGGCTCTCCTACGAGCAGTACTTC. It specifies CAWSVGRLSYEQYF.

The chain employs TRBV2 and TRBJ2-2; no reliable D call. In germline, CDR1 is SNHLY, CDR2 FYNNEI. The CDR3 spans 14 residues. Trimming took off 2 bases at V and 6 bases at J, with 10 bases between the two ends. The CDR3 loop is CASSEIAPPGELFF. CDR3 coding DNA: TGTGCCAGCAGTGAAATAGCCCCTCCCGGGGAGCTGTTTTTT.

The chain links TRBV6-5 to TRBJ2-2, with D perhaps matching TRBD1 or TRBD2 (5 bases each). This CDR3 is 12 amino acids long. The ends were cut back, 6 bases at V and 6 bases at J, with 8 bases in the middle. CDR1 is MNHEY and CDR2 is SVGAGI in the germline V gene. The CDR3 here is CASRGVSGELFF. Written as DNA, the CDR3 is TGTGCCAGCAGGGGGGTTTCCGGGGAGCTGTTTTTT.

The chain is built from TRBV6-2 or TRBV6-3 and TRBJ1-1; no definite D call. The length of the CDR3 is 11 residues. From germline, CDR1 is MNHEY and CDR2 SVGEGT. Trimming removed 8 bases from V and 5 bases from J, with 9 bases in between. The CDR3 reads CASRRGTEAFF. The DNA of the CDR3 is TGTGCCAGCCGCCGGGGAACTGAAGCTTTCTTT.

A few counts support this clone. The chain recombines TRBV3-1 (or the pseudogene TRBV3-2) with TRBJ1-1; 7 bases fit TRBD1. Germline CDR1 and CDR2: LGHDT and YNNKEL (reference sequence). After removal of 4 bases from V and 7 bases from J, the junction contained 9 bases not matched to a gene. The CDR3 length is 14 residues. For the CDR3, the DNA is TGTGCCAGCAGCCCCCAGGGGGGCGTCGTTGAAGCTTTCTTT. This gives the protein CASSPQGGVVEAFF.